The entry that follows covers one TCR beta chain sequence. Its antigen is still unknown. Sequencing targeted expressed TCRB transcripts, as all isolated RNA had been reverse transcribed. This table comes from immunoSEQ multiplex PCR, and its TCRdb copy is limited to in-frame clones, with some not included. Found here are roughly 340,000 clones, approximately 15% of them singletons; the top ten hold about 0.015%. The data derive from a study of beta chain features in type 1 diabetes. Study-level points and caveats: When Type 1 diabetes patients were examined, their TCRB CDR3s proved moderately but significantly shorter in all four CD4+ subsets.

The V and J ends lost 8 bases and 7 bases, in that order; junction bases with no gene match: 9. The CDR3 covers 14 residues. Germline CDR1 is MDHEN and CDR2 is SYDVKM. The sequencing input was naive CD4+ T cells from blood. V usage is TRBV28 and J usage is TRBJ2-2; TRBD2 matches 8 bases. The sequence was collected from a woman between 18 and 29 years old with type 1 diabetes. CDR3 DNA: TGTGCCAGCCGGAAAGCGGGAGCTTACGGGGAGCTGTTTTTT. The encoded protein is CASRKAGAYGELFF.